This TCR beta chain was profiled in a study of T cells in Graves' hyperthyroidism and ophthalmopathy. Across the whole study: Peripheral blood was collected at initial diagnosis, before any treatment. Study-wide results and caveats: Peripheral blood also featured most of the thyroid clonotypes expanded above 0.001.

This clonotype turned up a few times. Antigen unknown. Germline CDR1 is MNHNS and CDR2 is SASEGT. The CDR3 extends over 14 amino acids. V was pared by 5 bases and J by 6 bases, with 6 bases of the junction left unmatched. Uncontrolled infection, other autoimmune disease, pregnancy and lactation each barred patients from inclusion. Every diagnosis used clinical symptoms, serum thyroxine and TRAb, thyroid ultrasound and orbital computed tomography. Researchers amplified the TCR beta CDR3 regions from RNA transcripts. Using the HTBI primer set, a first-round RT-PCR was run on the TCR CDR3. TCRdb called the multiplex PCR reads again in MiXCR, with one record for every CDR3 protein. In the table there are fewer than 400,000 distinct CDR3 sequences, approximately 15% of which are singletons.

The specimen was blood. The rearrangement links TRBV6-1 to TRBJ1-5, with 8 bases aligning to TRBD1. The sequence came from a young woman with Graves' hyperthyroidism that later progressed to Graves' ophthalmopathy. CDR3 protein: CASSRTGSSQPQHF. The CDR3 coding sequence is TGTGCCAGCAGTAGGACAGGGTCGAGTCAGCCCCAGCATTTT.